This TCR beta chain was recovered during a study of T cells in Graves' hyperthyroidism and ophthalmopathy. Amplified TCR beta CDR3 regions came from RNA transcripts. TCR CDR3 underwent first-round RT-PCR with the HTBI primer set. Each CDR3 protein is one row after TCRdb ran MiXCR on the multiplex PCR reads. The sample includes about 380,000 distinct CDR3 sequences, around a sixth of them seen just once. This clonotype was picked up many times. The sequenced sample consisted of blood. The TCR originated in a man between 18 and 35 years old with Graves' ophthalmopathy.

In DNA form, the CDR3 reads TGTGCCAGCAGCCGACCCGGGACAGGGAATGGCTACACCTTC. Protein sequence: CASSRPGTGNGYTF. The chain carries TRBV11-2 and TRBJ1-2; 9 positions agree with TRBD1. CDR1 and CDR2 from the germline V gene are SGHAT and FQNNGV. Trimming at V came to 5 bases and at J to 6 bases, leaving 7 bases not matched to a gene. The CDR3 consists of 14 residues.